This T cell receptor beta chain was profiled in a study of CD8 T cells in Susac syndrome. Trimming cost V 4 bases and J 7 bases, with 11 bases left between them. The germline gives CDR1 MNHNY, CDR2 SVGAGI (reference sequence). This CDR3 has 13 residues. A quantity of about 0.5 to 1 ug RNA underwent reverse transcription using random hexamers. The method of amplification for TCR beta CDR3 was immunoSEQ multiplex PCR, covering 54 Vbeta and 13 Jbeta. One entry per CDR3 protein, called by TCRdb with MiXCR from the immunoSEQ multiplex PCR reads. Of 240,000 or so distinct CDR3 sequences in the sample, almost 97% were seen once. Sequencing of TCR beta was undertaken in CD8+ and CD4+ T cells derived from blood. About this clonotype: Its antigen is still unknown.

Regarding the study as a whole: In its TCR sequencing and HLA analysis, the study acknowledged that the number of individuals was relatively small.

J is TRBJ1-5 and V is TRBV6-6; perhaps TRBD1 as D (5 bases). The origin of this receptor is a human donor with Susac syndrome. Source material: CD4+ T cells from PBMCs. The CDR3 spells CASSWSGNQPQHF. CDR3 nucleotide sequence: TGTGCCAGCAGTTGGTCAGGGAACCAGCCCCAGCATTTT.